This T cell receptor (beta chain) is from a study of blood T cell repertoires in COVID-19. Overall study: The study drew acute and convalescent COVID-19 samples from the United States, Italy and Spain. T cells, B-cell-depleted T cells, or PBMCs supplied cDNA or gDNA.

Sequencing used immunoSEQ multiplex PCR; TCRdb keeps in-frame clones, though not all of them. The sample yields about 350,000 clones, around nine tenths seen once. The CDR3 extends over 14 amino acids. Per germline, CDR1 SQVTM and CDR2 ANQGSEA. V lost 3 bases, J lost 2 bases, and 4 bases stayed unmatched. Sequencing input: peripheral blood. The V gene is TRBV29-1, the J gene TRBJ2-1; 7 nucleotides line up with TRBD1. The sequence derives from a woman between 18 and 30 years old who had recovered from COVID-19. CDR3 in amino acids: CSVDADRAYNEQFF. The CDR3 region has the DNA TGCAGCGTTGACGCCGACAGGGCCTACAATGAGCAGTTCTTC.